This is a list of T cell receptor beta chains from one sample in a study of T-cell reconstitution after alpha-beta-depleted transplantation in children. Each CDR3 protein gets one entry after TCRdb re-called the PCR reads with MiXCR. The table lists hundreds of thousands of distinct CDR3 sequences, approximately 20% of them singletons, with approximately 3% in the top ten. The material sequenced was PBMCs from the stem cell graft donor, taken from the stem cell graft. The receptors were gathered from a human donor who donated a stem cell graft to a child with acute lymphoblastic leukemia. CDR3s leave out the opening cysteine and the closing phenylalanine or tryptophan.

v_gene | CDR3aa
TRBV4-1 | ASSTPGQGENYGYT
TRBV20-1 | SASERVRGYT
TRBV6-5 | ASSYKGYSDGYT
TRBV14 | ASSQDLVQYGYT
TRBV19 | ASSIPGLAKNIQY
TRBV7-9 | ASSVGLAANTGELF
TRBV20-1 | SARDRVVQTQY
TRBV5-1 | ASSWGQDYGYT
TRBV20-1 | SAEKGGIYEQY
TRBV29-1 | SAPGGVTEAF
TRBV27 | ASRRAGEGYT
TRBV6-9 | ASSLGSSGRAGANVLT
TRBV10-3 | AISANGQPQH
TRBV20-1 | SARPGHREAF
TRBV14 | ASSQGFLSRYNEQF
TRBV5-6 | ASSFDSGGTIY
TRBV27 | ASTAFGSGGPGELF
TRBV5-1 | ASSLLQGVGYT
TRBV7-9 | ASSLTGMVYGYT
TRBV5-6 | ASSRGLAGGRAYEQY
TRBV5-1 | ASSSRTSGYEQY
TRBV12-3/TRBV12-4 | ASRPNFAGELF
TRBV7-9 | ASRDAKNIQY
TRBV20-1 | SAREVRAPNQPQH
TRBV2 | ARTGGGNTEAF
TRBV5-1 | ASSFTSGQGFYEQY
TRBV5-1 | ASSLAFPGNTEAF
TRBV10-3 | AIGVEQEWLETQY
TRBV5-1 | ALSRGGLNTGELF
TRBV6-1 | ASSPPYAPGVNEQF
TRBV6-5 | ASSELETGIREQY
TRBV6-4 | ASSEDSGRASGEQF
TRBV10-2 | ASSESGLARTGETQY
TRBV7-9 | ASSNTLGPYGYT
TRBV20-1 | SATPAFPDLAGSTIY
TRBV6-5 | ASSYSRTLNTEAF
TRBV5-1 | ASSDKAHYGYT
TRBV29-1 | SPGGDRFGADTQY
TRBV27 | ASTGLAGTDTQY
TRBV5-1 | ASSLATVPYEQY
TRBV27 | ASSFGQREQF
TRBV12-3/TRBV12-4 | ASTGGKTETQY